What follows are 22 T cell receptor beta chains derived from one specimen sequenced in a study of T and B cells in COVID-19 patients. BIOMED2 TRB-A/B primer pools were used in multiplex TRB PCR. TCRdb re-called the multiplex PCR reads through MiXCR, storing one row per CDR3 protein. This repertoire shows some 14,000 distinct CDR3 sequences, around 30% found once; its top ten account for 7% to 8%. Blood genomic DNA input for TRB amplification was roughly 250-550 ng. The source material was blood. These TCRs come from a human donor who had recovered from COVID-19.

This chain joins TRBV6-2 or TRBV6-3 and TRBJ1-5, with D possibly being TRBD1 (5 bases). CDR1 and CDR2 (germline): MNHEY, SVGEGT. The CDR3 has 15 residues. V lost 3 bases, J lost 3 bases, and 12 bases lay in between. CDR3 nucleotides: TGTGCCAGCAGTTATCGAGAAGGGGTCAATCAGCCCCAGCATTTT. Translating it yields CASSYREGVNQPQHF.

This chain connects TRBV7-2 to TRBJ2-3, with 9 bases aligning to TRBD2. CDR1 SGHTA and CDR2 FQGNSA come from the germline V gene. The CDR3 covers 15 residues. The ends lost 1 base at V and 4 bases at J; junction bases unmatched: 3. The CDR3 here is CASSLGAGGPDTQYF. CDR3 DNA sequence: TGTGCCAGCAGCTTAGGTGCGGGGGGGCCAGATACGCAGTATTTT.

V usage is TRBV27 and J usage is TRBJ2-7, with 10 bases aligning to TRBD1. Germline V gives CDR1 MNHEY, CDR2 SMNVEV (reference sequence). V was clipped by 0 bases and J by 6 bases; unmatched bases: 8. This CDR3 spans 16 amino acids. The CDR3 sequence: CASSLSLGDRGREQYF. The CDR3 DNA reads TGTGCCAGCAGTTTATCGCTAGGGGACAGGGGTCGCGAGCAGTACTTC.

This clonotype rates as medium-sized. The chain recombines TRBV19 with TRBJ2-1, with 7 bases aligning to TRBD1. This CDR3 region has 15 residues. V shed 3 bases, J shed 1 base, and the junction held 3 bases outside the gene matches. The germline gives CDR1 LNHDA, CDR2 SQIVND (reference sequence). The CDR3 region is CASSIKGQSYNEQFF. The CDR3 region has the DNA TGTGCCAGTAGTATCAAGGGACAGTCCTACAATGAGCAGTTCTTC.

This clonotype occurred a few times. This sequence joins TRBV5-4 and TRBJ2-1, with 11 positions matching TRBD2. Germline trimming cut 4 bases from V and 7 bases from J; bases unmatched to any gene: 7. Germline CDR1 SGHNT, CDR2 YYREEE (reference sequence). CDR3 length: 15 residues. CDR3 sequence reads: CASSREASGRNEQFF. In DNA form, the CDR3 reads TGTGCCAGCAGCCGCGAGGCTAGCGGGAGGAATGAGCAGTTCTTC.

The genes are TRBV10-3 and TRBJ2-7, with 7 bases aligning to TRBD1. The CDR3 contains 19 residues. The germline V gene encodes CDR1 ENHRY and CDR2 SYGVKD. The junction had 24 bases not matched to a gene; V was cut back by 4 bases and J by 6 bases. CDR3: CAISVTKPLVGTAASEQYF. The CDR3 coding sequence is TGTGCCATCAGTGTAACTAAACCCCTGGTCGGGACAGCCGCTTCCGAGCAGTACTTC.

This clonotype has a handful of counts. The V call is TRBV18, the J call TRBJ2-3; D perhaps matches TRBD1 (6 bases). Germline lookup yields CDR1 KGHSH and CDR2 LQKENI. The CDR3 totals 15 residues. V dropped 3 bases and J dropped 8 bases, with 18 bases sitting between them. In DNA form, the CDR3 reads TGTGCCAGCTCACCCCAAGAGGGGGTTGGAGGTACGCAGTATTTT. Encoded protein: CASSPQEGVGGTQYF.

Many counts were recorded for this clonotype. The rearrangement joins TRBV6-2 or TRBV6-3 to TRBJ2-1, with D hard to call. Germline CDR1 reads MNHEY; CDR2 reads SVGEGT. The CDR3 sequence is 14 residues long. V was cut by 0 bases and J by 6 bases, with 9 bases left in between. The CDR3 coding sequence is TGTGCCAGCAGTTACTCGACCCTAGGCAATGAGCAGTTCTTC. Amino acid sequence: CASSYSTLGNEQFF.

The CDR3 here is CASSAEQGWSIQYF. CDR3 in DNA: TGTGCCAGCAGCGCCGAGCAGGGATGGAGCATTCAGTACTTC. The chain employs TRBV6-2 or TRBV6-3 and TRBJ2-4, with D perhaps TRBD1 (5 bases). CDR3 length equals 14 residues. The V gene's germline CDR1 is MNHEY and CDR2 SVGEGT. V dropped 6 bases and J dropped 9 bases, with 18 bases sitting between them.

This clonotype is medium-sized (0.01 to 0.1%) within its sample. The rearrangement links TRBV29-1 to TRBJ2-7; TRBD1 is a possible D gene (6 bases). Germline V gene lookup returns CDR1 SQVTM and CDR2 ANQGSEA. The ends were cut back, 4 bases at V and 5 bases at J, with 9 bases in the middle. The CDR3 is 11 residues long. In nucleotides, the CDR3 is TGCAGCGTTGCCTACAGGGACGAGCAGTACTTC. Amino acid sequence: CSVAYRDEQYF.

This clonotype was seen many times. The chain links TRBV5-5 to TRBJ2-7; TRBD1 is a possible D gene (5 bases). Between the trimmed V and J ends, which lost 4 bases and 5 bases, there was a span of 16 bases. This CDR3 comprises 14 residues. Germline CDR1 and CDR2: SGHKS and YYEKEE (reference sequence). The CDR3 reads CASSPQGNVNEQYF. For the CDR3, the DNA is TGTGCCAGCAGCCCTCAGGGTAACGTGAACGAGCAGTACTTC.

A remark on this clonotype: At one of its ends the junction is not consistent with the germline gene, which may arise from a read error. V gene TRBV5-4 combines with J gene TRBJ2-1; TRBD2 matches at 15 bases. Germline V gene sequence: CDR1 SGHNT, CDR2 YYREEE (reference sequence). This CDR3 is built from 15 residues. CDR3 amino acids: CASSGLAGGLGEQFF. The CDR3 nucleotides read TGCGCCAGCAGCGGACTAGCGGGGGGGCTTGGTGAGCAGTTCTTC.

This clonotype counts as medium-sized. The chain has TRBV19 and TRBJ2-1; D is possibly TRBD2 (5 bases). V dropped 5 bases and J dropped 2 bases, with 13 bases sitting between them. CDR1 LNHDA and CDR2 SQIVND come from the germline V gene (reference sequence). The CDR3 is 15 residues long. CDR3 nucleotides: TGTGCCAGTAGTTTGGCCGGGGTTGCCTACAATGAGCAGTTCTTC. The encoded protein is CASSLAGVAYNEQFF.

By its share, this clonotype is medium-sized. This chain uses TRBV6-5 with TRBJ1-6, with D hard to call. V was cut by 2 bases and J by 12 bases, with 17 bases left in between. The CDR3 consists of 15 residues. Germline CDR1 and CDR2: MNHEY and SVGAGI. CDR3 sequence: CASSYGRAREVPLHF. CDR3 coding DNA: TGTGCCAGCAGTTACGGTCGAGCGAGGGAGGTACCCCTCCACTTT.

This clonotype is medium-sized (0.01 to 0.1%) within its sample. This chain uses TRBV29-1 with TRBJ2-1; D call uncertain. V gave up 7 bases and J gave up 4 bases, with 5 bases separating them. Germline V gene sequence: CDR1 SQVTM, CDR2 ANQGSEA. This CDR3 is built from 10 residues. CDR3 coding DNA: TGCAGCGGAGAGTACAATGAGCAGTTCTTC. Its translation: CSGEYNEQFF.

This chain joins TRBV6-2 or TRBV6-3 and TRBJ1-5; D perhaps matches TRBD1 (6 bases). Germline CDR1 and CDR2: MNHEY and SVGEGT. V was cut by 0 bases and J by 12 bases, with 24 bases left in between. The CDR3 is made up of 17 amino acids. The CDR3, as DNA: TGTGCCAGCAGTTACTCTACGTCGTTGACAGGCTCCCTCTTCCAGCATTTT. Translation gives CASSYSTSLTGSLFQHF.

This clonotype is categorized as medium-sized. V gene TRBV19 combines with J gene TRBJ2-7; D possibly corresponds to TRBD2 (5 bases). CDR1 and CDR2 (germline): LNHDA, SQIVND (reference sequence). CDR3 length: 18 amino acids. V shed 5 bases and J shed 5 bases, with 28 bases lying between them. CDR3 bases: TGTGCCAGTAGTCCTGATCGTGTGAGGGTTTCTGCGATAGACGAGCAGTACTTC. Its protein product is CASSPDRVRVSAIDEQYF.

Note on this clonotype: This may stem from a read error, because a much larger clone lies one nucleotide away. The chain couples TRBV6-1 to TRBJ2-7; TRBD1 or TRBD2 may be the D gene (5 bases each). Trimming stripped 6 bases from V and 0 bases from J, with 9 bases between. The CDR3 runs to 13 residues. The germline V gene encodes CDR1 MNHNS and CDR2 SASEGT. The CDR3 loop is CASSGTSSYEQYF. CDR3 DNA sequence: TGTGCCAGCAGCGGGACGAGCTCCTACGAGCAGTACTTC.

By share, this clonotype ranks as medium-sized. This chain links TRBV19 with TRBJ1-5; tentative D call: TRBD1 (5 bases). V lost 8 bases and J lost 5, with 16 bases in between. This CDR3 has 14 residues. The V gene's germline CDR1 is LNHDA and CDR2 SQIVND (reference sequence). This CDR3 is CASVVGAGHQPQHF. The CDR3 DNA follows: TGTGCCAGTGTCGTAGGGGCAGGGCATCAGCCCCAGCATTTT.

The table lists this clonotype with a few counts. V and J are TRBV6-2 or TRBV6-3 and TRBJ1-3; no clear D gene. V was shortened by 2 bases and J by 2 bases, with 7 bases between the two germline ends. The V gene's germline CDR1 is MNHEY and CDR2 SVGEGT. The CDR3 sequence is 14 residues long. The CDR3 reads CASSYGGAGNTIYF. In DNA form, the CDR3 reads TGTGCCAGCAGTTACGGCGGGGCTGGAAACACCATATATTTT.

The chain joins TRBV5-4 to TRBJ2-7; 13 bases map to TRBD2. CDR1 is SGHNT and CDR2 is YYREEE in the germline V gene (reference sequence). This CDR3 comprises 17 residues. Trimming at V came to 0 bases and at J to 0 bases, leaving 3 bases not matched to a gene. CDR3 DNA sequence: TGTGCCAGCAGCTTGGGGACTAGCGGGGGCTTCTCCTACGAGCAGTACTTC. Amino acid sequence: CASSLGTSGGFSYEQYF.

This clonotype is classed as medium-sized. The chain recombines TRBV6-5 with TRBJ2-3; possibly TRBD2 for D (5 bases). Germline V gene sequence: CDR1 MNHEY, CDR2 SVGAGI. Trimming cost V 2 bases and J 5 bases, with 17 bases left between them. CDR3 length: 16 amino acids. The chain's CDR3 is CASSYRLPGLGDTQYF. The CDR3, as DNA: TGTGCCAGCAGTTACCGACTGCCGGGGTTAGGAGATACGCAGTATTTT.